These 5 T cell receptor beta chains share one sample of origin, sequenced in a study of T-cell reconstitution after alpha-beta-depleted transplantation in children. Unique molecular identifiers featured in how the TCRbeta library was prepared. TCRdb passed the PCR reads through MiXCR, listing each CDR3 protein once. The table records about 610,000 distinct CDR3 sequences, under 12% of them present only once. Source: PBMCs from the stem cell graft donor, taken from the stem cell graft. These receptors all stem from a human donor who donated a stem cell graft to a child with acute myeloid leukemia.

This clonotype has at least ten counts. The chain combines TRBV12-3 or TRBV12-4 with TRBJ2-2; the match to TRBD2 covers 7 bases. The CDR3 contains 14 residues. Germline trimming cut 6 bases from V and 0 bases from J; bases unmatched to any gene: 1. The CDR3 DNA reads as TGTGCCAGCAGCGCGGGGGCGAACACCGGGGAGCTGTTTTTT. Protein: CASSAGANTGELFF.

The CDR3 DNA sequence: TGTGCCAGCAGCCCCCCCTCGATGACTAGCGGGAGGAGGAATGAGCAGTTCTTC. Its protein product is CASSPPSMTSGRRNEQFF. V gene TRBV11-1 combines with J gene TRBJ2-1; 13 nucleotides match TRBD2. J lost 7 bases, V lost 5 bases, and 14 bases had no gene match. Germline-derived CDR1 and CDR2 are SGHAT and FQDESV (reference sequence). CDR3 length equals 18 residues. Using reference TRBV11-1 and TRBJ2-1 for the parts outside the CDR3, the full variable domain is EAEVAQSPRYKITEKSQAVAFWCDPISGHATLYWYRQILGQGPELLVQFQDESVVDDSQLPKDRFSAERLKGVDSTLKIQPAELGDSAMYLCASSPPSMTSGRRNEQFFGPGTRLTVL.

This clonotype was detected many times. This chain connects TRBV20-1 to TRBJ2-5; D gene ambiguous. The CDR3 runs to 11 residues. Germline CDR1 DFQATT, CDR2 SNEGSKA (reference sequence). The V end was cut by 3 bases, the J end by 5 bases, with 7 bases between. DNA for the CDR3: TGCAGTGCTAGCAAGGAGGAGACCCAGTACTTC. It specifies CSASKEETQYF.

V usage is TRBV29-1 and J usage is TRBJ2-5; D might be TRBD1 (6 bases). This CDR3 region has 14 residues. V was cut by 3 bases and J by 2 bases, with 13 bases left in between. The germline V gene encodes CDR1 SQVTM and CDR2 ANQGSEA. The chain's CDR3 is CSVEDRDIQETQYF. The CDR3 DNA reads TGCAGCGTTGAGGACCGGGACATTCAAGAGACCCAGTACTTC.

This clonotype was recorded at least ten times. This chain connects TRBV6-2 or TRBV6-3 to TRBJ2-1, with a tentative D call TRBD2 (5 bases). CDR3 length: 16 residues. Trimming stripped 7 bases from V and 7 bases from J, with 23 bases between. Germline V gene lookup returns CDR1 MNHEY and CDR2 SVGEGT. CDR3 sequence reads: CASKRGPSTLVNEQFF. The CDR3 DNA sequence: TGTGCCAGCAAGCGAGGGCCCTCGACCCTCGTGAATGAGCAGTTCTTC.